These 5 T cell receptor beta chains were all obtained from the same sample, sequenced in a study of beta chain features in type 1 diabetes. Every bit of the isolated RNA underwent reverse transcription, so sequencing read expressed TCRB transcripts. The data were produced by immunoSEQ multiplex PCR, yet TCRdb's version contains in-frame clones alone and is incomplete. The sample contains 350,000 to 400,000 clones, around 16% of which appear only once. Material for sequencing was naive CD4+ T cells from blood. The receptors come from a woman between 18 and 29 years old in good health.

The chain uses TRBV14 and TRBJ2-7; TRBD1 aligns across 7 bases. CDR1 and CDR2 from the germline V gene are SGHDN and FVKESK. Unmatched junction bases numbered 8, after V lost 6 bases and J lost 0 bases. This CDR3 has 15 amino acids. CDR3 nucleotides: TGTGCCAGCAGTTTTGGACAGGTCAGCTCCTACGAGCAGTACTTC. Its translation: CASSFGQVSSYEQYF.

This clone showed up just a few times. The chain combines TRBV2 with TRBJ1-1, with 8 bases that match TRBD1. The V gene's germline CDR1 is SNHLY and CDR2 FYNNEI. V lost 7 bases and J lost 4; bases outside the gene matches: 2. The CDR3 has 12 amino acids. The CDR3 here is CASKTGGTEAFF. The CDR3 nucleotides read TGTGCCAGCAAAACAGGGGGCACTGAAGCTTTCTTT.

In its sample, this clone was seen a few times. CDR3 coding DNA: TGTGCCAGCAGCGCCCCAGCGGGTGGGGAGCAGTACTTC. It codes for CASSAPAGGEQYF. This sequence joins TRBV5-4 and TRBJ2-7; perhaps TRBD2 as D (6 bases). V was clipped by 4 bases and J by 7 bases, with 15 bases between them. From germline, CDR1 is SGHNT and CDR2 YYREEE (reference sequence). The CDR3 runs 13 residues.

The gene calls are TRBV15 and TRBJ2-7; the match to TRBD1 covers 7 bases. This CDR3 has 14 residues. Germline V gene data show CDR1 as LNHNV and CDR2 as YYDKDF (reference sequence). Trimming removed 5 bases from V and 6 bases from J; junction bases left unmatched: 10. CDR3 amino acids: CATSPQRGRIEQYF. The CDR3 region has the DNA TGTGCCACCAGCCCTCAGAGGGGGCGCATCGAGCAGTACTTC.

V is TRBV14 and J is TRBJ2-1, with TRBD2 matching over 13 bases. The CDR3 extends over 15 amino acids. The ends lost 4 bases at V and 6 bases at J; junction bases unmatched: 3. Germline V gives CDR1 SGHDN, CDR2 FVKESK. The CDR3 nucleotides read TGTGCCAGCAGCCGGACTAGCGGGAGCCCCAATGAGCAGTTCTTC. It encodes CASSRTSGSPNEQFF.